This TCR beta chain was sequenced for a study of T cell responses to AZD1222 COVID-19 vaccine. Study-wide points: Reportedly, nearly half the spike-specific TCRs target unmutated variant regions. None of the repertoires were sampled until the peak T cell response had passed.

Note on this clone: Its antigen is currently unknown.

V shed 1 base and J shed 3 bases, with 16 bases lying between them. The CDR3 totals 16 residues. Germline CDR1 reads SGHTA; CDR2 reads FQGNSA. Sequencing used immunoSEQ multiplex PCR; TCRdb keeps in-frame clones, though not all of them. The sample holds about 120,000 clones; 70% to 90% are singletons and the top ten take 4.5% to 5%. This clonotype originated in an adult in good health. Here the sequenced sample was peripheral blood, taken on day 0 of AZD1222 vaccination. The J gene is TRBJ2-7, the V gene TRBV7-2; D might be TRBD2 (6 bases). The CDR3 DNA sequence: TGTGCCAGCAGCTTAGTCGGTAGCGGAGATTTCTACGAGCAGTACTTC. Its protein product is CASSLVGSGDFYEQYF.